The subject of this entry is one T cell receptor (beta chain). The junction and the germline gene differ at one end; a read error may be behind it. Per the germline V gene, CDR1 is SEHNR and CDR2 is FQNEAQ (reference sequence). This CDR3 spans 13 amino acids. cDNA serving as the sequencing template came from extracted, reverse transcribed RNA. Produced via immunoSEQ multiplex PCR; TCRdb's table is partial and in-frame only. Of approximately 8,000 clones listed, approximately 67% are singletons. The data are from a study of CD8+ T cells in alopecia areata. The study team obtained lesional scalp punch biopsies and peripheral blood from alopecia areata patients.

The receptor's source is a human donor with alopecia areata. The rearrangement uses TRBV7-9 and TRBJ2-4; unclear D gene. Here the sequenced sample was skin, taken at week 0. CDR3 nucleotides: TGTGCCAGCAGCTTAGTAGGATCATTGGCGGTGAACTTC. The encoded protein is CASSLVGSLAVNF.